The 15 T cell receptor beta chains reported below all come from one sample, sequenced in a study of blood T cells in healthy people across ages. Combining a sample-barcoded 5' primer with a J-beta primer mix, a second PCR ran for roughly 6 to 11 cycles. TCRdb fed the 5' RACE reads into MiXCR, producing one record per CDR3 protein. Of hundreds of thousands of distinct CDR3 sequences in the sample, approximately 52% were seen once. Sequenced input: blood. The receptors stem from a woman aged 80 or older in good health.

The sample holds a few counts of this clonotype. CDR3: CATSDSYNEQFF. The CDR3 nucleotides are TGTGCCACCAGTGACTCCTACAATGAGCAGTTCTTC. The chain carries TRBV24-1 and TRBJ2-1; unclear D gene. Germline V gives CDR1 KGHDR, CDR2 SFDVKD. Trimming took 4 bases from V and 0 from J, leaving 0 bases between them. The CDR3 spans 12 residues.

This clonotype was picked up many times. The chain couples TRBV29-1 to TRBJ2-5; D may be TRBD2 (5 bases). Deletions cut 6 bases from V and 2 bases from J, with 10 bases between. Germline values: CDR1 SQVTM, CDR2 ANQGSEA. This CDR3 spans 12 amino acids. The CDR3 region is CSVLGKQETQYF. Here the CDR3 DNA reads TGCAGCGTACTCGGGAAGCAAGAGACCCAGTACTTC.

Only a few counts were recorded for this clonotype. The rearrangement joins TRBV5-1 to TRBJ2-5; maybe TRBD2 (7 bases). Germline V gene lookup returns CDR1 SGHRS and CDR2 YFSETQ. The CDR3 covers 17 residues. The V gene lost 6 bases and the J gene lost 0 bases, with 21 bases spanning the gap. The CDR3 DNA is TGCGCCAGCAACCAGGGACTACTGGGGGCGTACCAAGAGACCCAGTACTTC. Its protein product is CASNQGLLGAYQETQYF.

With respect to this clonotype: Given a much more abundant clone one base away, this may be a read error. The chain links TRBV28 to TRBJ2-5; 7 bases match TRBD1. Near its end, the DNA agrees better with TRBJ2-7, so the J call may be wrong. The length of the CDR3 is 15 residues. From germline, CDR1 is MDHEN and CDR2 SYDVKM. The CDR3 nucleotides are TGTGTCAGCAGTCCAGTTCGACCAGGGGGCTACGAGCAGTACTTC. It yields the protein CVSSPVRPGGYEQYF.

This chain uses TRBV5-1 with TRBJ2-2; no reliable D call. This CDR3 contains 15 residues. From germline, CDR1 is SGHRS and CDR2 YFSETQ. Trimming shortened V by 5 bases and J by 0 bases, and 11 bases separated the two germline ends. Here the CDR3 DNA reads TGCGCCAGCAGGGAAGGAGTAACGAACACCGGGGAGCTGTTTTTT. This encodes CASREGVTNTGELFF.

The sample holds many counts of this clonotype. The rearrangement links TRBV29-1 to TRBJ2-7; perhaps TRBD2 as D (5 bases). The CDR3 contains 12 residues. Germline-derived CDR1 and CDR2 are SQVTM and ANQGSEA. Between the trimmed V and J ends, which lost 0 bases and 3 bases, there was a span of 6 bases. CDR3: CSVEDGVYEQYF. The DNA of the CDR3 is TGCAGCGTTGAAGACGGGGTCTACGAGCAGTACTTC.

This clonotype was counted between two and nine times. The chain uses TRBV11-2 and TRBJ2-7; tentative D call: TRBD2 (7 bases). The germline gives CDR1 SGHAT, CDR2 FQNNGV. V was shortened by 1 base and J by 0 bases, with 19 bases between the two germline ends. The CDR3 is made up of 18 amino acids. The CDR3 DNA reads TGTGCCAGCAGCTTAGCGGGGGCTTCCGGGAGGAGCTCCTACGAGCAGTACTTC. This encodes CASSLAGASGRSSYEQYF.

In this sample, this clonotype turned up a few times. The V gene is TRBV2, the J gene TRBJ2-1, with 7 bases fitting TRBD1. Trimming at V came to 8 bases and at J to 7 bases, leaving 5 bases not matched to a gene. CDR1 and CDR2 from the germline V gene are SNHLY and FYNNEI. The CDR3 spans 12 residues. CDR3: CASFQQGNEQFF. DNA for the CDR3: TGTGCCAGCTTCCAACAGGGGAATGAGCAGTTCTTC. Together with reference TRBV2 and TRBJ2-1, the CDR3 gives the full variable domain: EPEVTQTPSHQVTQMGQEVILRCVPISNHLYFYWYRQILGQKVEFLVSFYNNEISEKSEIFDDQFSVERPDGSNFTLKIRSTKLEDSAMYFCASFQQGNEQFFGPGTRLTVL.

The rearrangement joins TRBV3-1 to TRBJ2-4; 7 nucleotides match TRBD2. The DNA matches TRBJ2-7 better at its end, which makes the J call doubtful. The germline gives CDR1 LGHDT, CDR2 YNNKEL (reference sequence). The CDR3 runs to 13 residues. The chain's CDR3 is CASSGTTPYEQYF. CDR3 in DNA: TGTGCCAGCTCCGGGACTACGCCTTACGAGCAGTACTTC.

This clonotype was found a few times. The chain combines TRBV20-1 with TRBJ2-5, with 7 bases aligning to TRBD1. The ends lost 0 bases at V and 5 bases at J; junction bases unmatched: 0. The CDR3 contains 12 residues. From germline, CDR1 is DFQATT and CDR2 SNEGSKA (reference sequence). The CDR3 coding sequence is TGCAGTGCTAGAGAAGGGGGCGAGACCCAGTACTTC. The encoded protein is CSAREGGETQYF.

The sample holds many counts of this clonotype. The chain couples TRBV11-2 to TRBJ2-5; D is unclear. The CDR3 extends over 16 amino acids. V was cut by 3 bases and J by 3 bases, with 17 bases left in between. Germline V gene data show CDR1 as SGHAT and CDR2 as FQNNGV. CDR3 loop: CASSFPHSGNKETQYF. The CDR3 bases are TGTGCCAGCAGCTTCCCGCACTCCGGAAATAAAGAGACCCAGTACTTC.

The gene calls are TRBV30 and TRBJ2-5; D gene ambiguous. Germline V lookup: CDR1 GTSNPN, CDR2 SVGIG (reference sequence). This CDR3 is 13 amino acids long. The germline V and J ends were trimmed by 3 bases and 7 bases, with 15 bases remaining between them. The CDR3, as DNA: TGTGCCTGGAGCCTAACCCGGGCCGGGACCCAGTACTTC. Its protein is CAWSLTRAGTQYF. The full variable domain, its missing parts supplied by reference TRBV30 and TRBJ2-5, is SQTIHQWPATLVQPVGSPLSLECTVEGTSNPNLYWYRQAAGRGLQLLFYSVGIGQISSEVPQNLSASRPQDRQFILSSKKLLLSDSGFYLCAWSLTRAGTQYFGPGTRLLVL.

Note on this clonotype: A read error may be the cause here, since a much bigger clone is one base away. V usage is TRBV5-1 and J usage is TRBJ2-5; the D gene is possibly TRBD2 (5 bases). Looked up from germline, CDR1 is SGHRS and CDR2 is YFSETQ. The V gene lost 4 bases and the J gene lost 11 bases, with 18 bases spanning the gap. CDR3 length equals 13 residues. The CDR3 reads CASSMENDYGQYF. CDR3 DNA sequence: TGCGCCAGCAGCATGGAGAATGACTACGGGCAGTACTTC.

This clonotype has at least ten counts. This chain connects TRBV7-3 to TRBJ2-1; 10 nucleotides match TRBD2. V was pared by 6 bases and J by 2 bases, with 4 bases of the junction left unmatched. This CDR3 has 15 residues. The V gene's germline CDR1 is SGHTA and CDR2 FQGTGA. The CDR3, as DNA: TGTGCCAGCAGACCACTAGCGGGGCCCTACAATGAGCAGTTCTTC. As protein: CASRPLAGPYNEQFF.

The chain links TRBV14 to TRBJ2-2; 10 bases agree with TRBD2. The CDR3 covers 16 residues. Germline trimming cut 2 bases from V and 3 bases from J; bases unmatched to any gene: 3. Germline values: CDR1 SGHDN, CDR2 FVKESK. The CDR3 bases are TGTGCCAGCAGCCAAATAGCGGGAGGTGACACCGGGGAGCTGTTTTTT. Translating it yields CASSQIAGGDTGELFF. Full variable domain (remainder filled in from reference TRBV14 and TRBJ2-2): EAGVTQFPSHSVIEKGQTVTLRCDPISGHDNLYWYRRVMGKEIKFLLHFVKESKQDESGMPNNRFLAERTGGTYSTLKVQPAELEDSGVYFCASSQIAGGDTGELFFGEGSRLTVL.